The 29 T cell receptor beta chains listed next were all sequenced from one sample in a study of blood T cells in healthy people across ages. With a J-beta primer mix and a sample-barcoded 5' primer, a second PCR ran 7 to 11 cycles. TCRdb re-called the 5' RACE reads through MiXCR, storing one row per CDR3 protein. This table has about 1,400,000 distinct CDR3 sequences, approximately 42% appearing once. Sequences were obtained from blood. The receptors originated from a woman between 18 and 29 years old in good health.

Comment on this clonotype: One end of the junction fails to match germline, which may point to a read error. The CDR3 DNA is TGTGCCGGCAGCGGACTAGCGGGAGTGTACGAGCATTACTTC. This gives the protein CAGSGLAGVYEHYF. The chain has TRBV6-5 and TRBJ2-1; 13 nucleotides agree with TRBD2. This CDR3 comprises 14 residues. The V gene's germline CDR1 is MNHEY and CDR2 SVGAGI.

Concerning this clonotype itself: This may stem from a read error, because a much larger clone lies one nucleotide away. This chain connects TRBV7-8 to TRBJ2-5; D is tentatively TRBD1 or TRBD2 (5 bases each). Germline CDR1 is SGHVS and CDR2 is FQNEAQ. V dropped 5 bases and J dropped 1 base, with 11 bases sitting between them. The CDR3 runs 14 residues. The CDR3 DNA reads as TGTGCCAGCAGCCCCCGGGACCTCCAAGAGACCCAGTACTTC. Translated: CASSPRDLQETQYF. The whole variable domain, remainder taken from reference TRBV7-8 and TRBJ2-5, is GAGVSQSPRYKVAKRGQDVALRCDPISGHVSLFWYQQALGQGPEFLTYFQNEAQLDKSGLPSDRFFAERPEGSVSTLKIQRTQQEDSAVYLCASSPRDLQETQYFGPGTRLLVL.

The rearrangement uses TRBV4-1 and TRBJ2-1; 9 bases agree with TRBD2. The CDR3 sequence is 17 residues long. The germline gives CDR1 MGHRA, CDR2 YSYEKL. Trimming took 0 bases from V and 6 from J; bases not matched to a gene: 9. CDR3 in DNA: TGCGCCAGCAGCCAAGAGGGGGCGGGAGGGCTACGCAATGAGCAGTTCTTC. Protein sequence: CASSQEGAGGLRNEQFF.

The V and J genes are TRBV20-1 and TRBJ2-7; D remains ambiguous. V was pared by 3 bases and J by 7 bases, with 22 bases between. There are 15 residues in the CDR3. Germline values: CDR1 DFQATT, CDR2 SNEGSKA (reference sequence). In nucleotides, the CDR3 is TGCAGTGCTAGGGTGGGTCCCATCATTAACGATGAGCAGTACTTC. Protein: CSARVGPIINDEQYF.

This clonotype was seen more than once but under ten times. This chain connects TRBV20-1 to TRBJ2-3; no definite D call. Germline V gene data show CDR1 as DFQATT and CDR2 as SNEGSKA (reference sequence). Trimming removed 7 bases at V and 2 bases at J, with 13 bases between. The CDR3 spans 13 residues. The CDR3 sequence is CSVLADITDTQYF. In nucleotides, the CDR3 is TGCAGTGTTTTGGCTGATATCACAGATACGCAGTATTTT.

In regard to this clonotype: At one boundary the junction diverges from the germline segment, which might be a read error. The chain combines TRBV18 with TRBJ2-3, with D perhaps assigned TRBD1 or TRBD2 (5 bases each). The CDR3 length is 13 residues. Per germline, CDR1 KGHSH and CDR2 LQKENI. The DNA of the CDR3 is TGTGCCAGCGCACCAGGGAGTGAGGATACGCAGTATTTT. This sequence encodes CASAPGSEDTQYF.

The table lists this clonotype with a few counts. The chain employs TRBV20-1 and TRBJ1-1, with a weak D call TRBD1 (6 bases). Germline loops: CDR1 DFQATT, CDR2 SNEGSKA (reference sequence). V lost 0 bases and J 7 bases, leaving 12 bases between the germline ends. The CDR3 spans 13 residues. The CDR3 is CSARDQGTLEAFF. Written as DNA, the CDR3 is TGCAGTGCTAGAGATCAGGGGACTCTTGAAGCTTTCTTT.

The chain recombines TRBV9 with TRBJ2-7; tentatively, D is TRBD2 (5 bases). Germline CDR1 reads SGDLS; CDR2 reads YYNGEE. The germline V and J ends were trimmed by 3 bases and 5 bases, with 9 bases remaining between them. The CDR3 has 12 residues. CDR3 protein: CASSGRTHEQYF. In DNA, the CDR3 is TGTGCCAGCAGCGGGAGGACCCACGAGCAGTACTTC.

V usage is TRBV9 and J usage is TRBJ1-1; weak D call: TRBD1 (6 bases). Trimming stripped 0 bases from V and 4 bases from J, with 10 bases between. This CDR3 has 14 residues. Germline V gene sequence: CDR1 SGDLS, CDR2 YYNGEE. CDR3 residues: CASSVGVGGTEAFF. CDR3 coding DNA: TGTGCCAGCAGCGTAGGGGTAGGGGGCACTGAAGCTTTCTTT.

In its sample, this clonotype was seen a few times. The chain couples TRBV29-1 to TRBJ2-3; 14 nucleotides align to TRBD2. The CDR3 is 15 residues long. Germline CDR1 SQVTM, CDR2 ANQGSEA. Losses at the gene ends were 8 bases for V and 2 bases for J; bases not matched to a gene: 6. CDR3 amino acids: CSLEGLAGDTDTQYF. CDR3 coding DNA: TGCAGCCTAGAGGGACTAGCGGGAGACACAGATACGCAGTATTTT.

The gene calls are TRBV5-1 and TRBJ2-1; 13 bases match TRBD2. J lost 8 bases, V lost 2 bases, and 10 bases had no gene match. Germline CDR1 reads SGHRS; CDR2 reads YFSETQ. CDR3 length equals 17 residues. The CDR3 region is CASSLGLAGERGDEQFF. The DNA for the CDR3 is TGCGCCAGCAGCTTAGGACTAGCGGGGGAGCGCGGCGATGAGCAGTTCTTC.

The chain carries TRBV11-2 and TRBJ2-3, with TRBD2 matching 9 bases. Trimming at V came to 5 bases and at J to 4 bases, leaving 10 bases not matched to a gene. Germline V lookup: CDR1 SGHAT, CDR2 FQNNGV. CDR3 length: 16 residues. The CDR3 is CASSVLAGSLSDTQYF. Written as DNA, the CDR3 is TGTGCCAGCAGCGTCCTAGCGGGATCCCTGTCAGATACGCAGTATTTT.

V usage is TRBV7-9 and J usage is TRBJ1-1; a possible D gene is TRBD1 (5 bases). The CDR3 contains 15 residues. The germline V and J ends were trimmed by 6 bases and 5 bases, with 19 bases remaining between them. CDR1 and CDR2 (germline): SEHNR, FQNEAQ (reference sequence). Written as DNA, the CDR3 is TGTGCCAGCAGTTACCAGGAGGCAGGGAGGACTGAAGCTTTCTTT. Its protein product is CASSYQEAGRTEAFF.

J is TRBJ2-5 and V is TRBV20-1; 8 bases fit TRBD2. Unmatched junction bases numbered 9, after V lost 5 bases and J lost 4 bases. The CDR3 sequence is 14 residues long. The germline V gene encodes CDR1 DFQATT and CDR2 SNEGSKA (reference sequence). The CDR3 here is CSAGGPGLGETQYF. The CDR3 DNA reads TGCAGTGCTGGGGGGCCGGGACTAGGAGAGACCCAGTACTTC.

V gene TRBV20-1 combines with J gene TRBJ2-3, with a weak D call TRBD2 (6 bases). Trimming removed 6 bases from V and 2 bases from J, with 12 bases in between. CDR1 is DFQATT and CDR2 is SNEGSKA in the germline V gene (reference sequence). The CDR3 is 13 residues long. The CDR3 nucleotides are TGCAGTGCCTCTAGCGTATTCACAGATACGCAGTATTTT. It codes for CSASSVFTDTQYF.

This clonotype has a handful of counts. This chain links TRBV29-1 with TRBJ1-2; 7 bases agree with TRBD1. Germline V gives CDR1 SQVTM, CDR2 ANQGSEA. The CDR3 loop spans 11 amino acids. V lost 4 bases, J lost 8 bases, and 4 bases stayed unmatched. The CDR3 DNA follows: TGCAGCGTTGTTGGGACAGACGGCTACACCTTC. It yields the protein CSVVGTDGYTF.

There are a few counts of this clonotype. This sequence joins TRBV7-2 and TRBJ2-3; D remains unclear. Germline V gives CDR1 SGHTA, CDR2 FQGNSA. V lost 2 bases, J lost 6 bases, and 15 bases lay in between. The CDR3 contains 15 residues. CDR3 coding DNA: TGTGCCAGCAGCTTAAAGCGCGGCCCACCCGATACGCAGTATTTT. Amino acid sequence: CASSLKRGPPDTQYF.

In this sample, this clonotype turned up once. This chain connects TRBV20-1 to TRBJ2-5; 7 nucleotides align to TRBD2. The J call is uncertain, as TRBJ2-4 better fits the DNA end. The V gene's germline CDR1 is DFQATT and CDR2 SNEGSKA (reference sequence). This CDR3 region has 14 residues. In DNA form, the CDR3 reads TGCAGTGCTAGAGGAGACCTAGCGGAGGACATTCAGTACTTC. Its translation: CSARGDLAEDIQYF.

The chain carries TRBV21-1 and TRBJ2-1; the D call in the table, TRBD1, was not verified against the DNA. TRBV21-1 is shown as a pseudogene. The CDR3 spans 12 residues. The CDR3 DNA follows: TGTGCCAGCAGTTTCGGGACCCCCGGGCAGTTCTTC. Its translation: CASSFGTPGQFF.

This clonotype has a handful of counts. The chain combines TRBV11-2 with TRBJ1-2, with a weak D call TRBD1 (6 bases). The length of the CDR3 is 16 residues. Trimming left V 1 base short and J 7 bases short, with 19 bases between. From germline, CDR1 is SGHAT and CDR2 FQNNGV. As DNA, the CDR3 is TGTGCCAGCAGCTTAGTTATGACAGGACGCTATGGTGGCTACACCTTC. Translation gives CASSLVMTGRYGGYTF.

J is TRBJ2-5 and V is TRBV30; D is possibly TRBD2 (6 bases). Germline CDR1 and CDR2: GTSNPN and SVGIG (reference sequence). Trimming shortened V by 3 bases and J by 11 bases, and 13 bases separated the two germline ends. The CDR3 length is 11 residues. The CDR3 coding sequence is TGTGCCTGGAGCGCCGGGACTGAGCAGTACTTC. Encoded protein: CAWSAGTEQYF. The full variable domain, completed using reference TRBV30 and TRBJ2-5, is SQTIHQWPATLVQPVGSPLSLECTVEGTSNPNLYWYRQAAGRGLQLLFYSVGIGQISSEVPQNLSASRPQDRQFILSSKKLLLSDSGFYLCAWSAGTEQYFGPGTRLLVL.

This clonotype has more than one count but fewer than ten. The CDR3 sequence: CASSPVAGLSYNEQFF. CDR3 in DNA: TGTGCCAGCAGCCCAGTGGCTGGACTCTCCTACAATGAGCAGTTCTTC. The V and J genes are TRBV7-6 and TRBJ2-1; tentative D call: TRBD2 (5 bases). The ends were cut back, 5 bases at V and 0 bases at J, with 14 bases in the middle. Germline V gene sequence: CDR1 SGHVS, CDR2 FNYEAQ. CDR3 length equals 16 residues.

There are a few counts of this clonotype. CDR3 protein: CASSHGTGSADTQYF. Here the CDR3 DNA reads TGTGCCAGCAGCCATGGGACAGGTAGCGCAGATACGCAGTATTTT. The chain recombines TRBV6-5 with TRBJ2-3; TRBD1 agrees at 8 bases. Germline CDR1 MNHEY, CDR2 SVGAGI. Trimming cost V 6 bases and J 4 bases; bases outside gene matches: 9. This CDR3 contains 15 residues.

Only a few counts were recorded for this clonotype. The J gene is TRBJ2-5, the V gene TRBV20-1, with TRBD2 identical over 12 bases. The J call may be in error: the DNA end matches TRBJ2-7 better. This CDR3 region has 14 residues. Germline CDR1 is DFQATT and CDR2 is SNEGSKA (reference sequence). The CDR3 nucleotides are TGCAGTGCTAGAGTGGGACTAGCGGGTCACGAGCAGTACTTC. The encoded protein is CSARVGLAGHEQYF.

This sequence joins TRBV21-1 and TRBJ1-4; the table's D call TRBD1 went unverified against the DNA. TRBV21-1 is a pseudogene segment. CDR3 length: 16 amino acids. The DNA of the CDR3 is TGTGCCAGCAGCAGAGACAGGACCCAGCCCGATGAAAAACTGTTTTTT. Residues: CASSRDRTQPDEKLFF.

This clonotype was found many times. The CDR3 DNA reads as TGTGCCAGCAGTTTAAGGTCCCCACGTGGCGATGAGCAGTTCTTC. This encodes CASSLRSPRGDEQFF. J is TRBJ2-1 and V is TRBV12-3 or TRBV12-4; no reliable D call. Trimming stripped 2 bases from V and 8 bases from J, with 16 bases between. The CDR3 spans 15 residues.

This clonotype showed up just a few times. CDR3 bases: TGTGCCCTAGAATCCCAAGATACGCAGTATTTT. It translates to CALESQDTQYF. This rearrangement joins TRBV7-2 to TRBJ2-3; D gene unclear. Trimming left V 11 bases short and J 5 bases short, with 11 bases between. This CDR3 has 11 amino acids. Germline CDR1 is SGHTA and CDR2 is FQGNSA.

This clonotype was counted at least ten times. V usage is TRBV29-1 and J usage is TRBJ2-7; D is unresolved. Deletions cut 3 bases from V and 0 bases from J, with 12 bases between. This CDR3 is 14 amino acids long. CDR1 and CDR2 (germline): SQVTM, ANQGSEA. The CDR3 nucleotides read TGCAGCGTTGATTCGGACGGCAGCTCCTACGAGCAGTACTTC. It specifies CSVDSDGSSYEQYF.

The sample holds many counts of this clonotype. V and J are TRBV7-2 and TRBJ2-3, with a tentative D call TRBD1 (6 bases). V gave up 6 bases and J gave up 4 bases, with 14 bases separating them. From germline, CDR1 is SGHTA and CDR2 FQGNSA. The CDR3 length is 14 residues. CDR3 in DNA: TGTGCCAGCAGTCTAGGGGGTCGGGCAGATACGCAGTATTTT. This codes for CASSLGGRADTQYF.